The present entry profiles one T cell receptor (beta chain) with its context. The target antigen is unknown. CD45RO-negative, CCR7-positively selected cells formed the naive CD8 fraction, excluding terminally differentiated effector memory CD45RA+ cells. V gave up 2 bases and J gave up 4 bases, with 10 bases separating them. CDR1 and CDR2 from the germline V gene are LNHDA and SQIVND (reference sequence). The CDR3 sequence is 14 residues long. The sample originates from a study of shared clonotypes between healthy human individuals. Points from the study as a whole: What limited the represented genetic and exposure-history diversity was the small number of donors. The expectation was that sequencing depth would affect clonotype sharing among donors.

Each subset's genomic DNA was shared equally among a number of immunoSEQ plates. Sequencing used immunoSEQ multiplex PCR; TCRdb keeps in-frame clones, though not all of them. The profile covers roughly 770,000 clones, with 96% appearing a single time and under 0.3% taken by the ten largest. Material: naive CD8+ T cells sorted from blood. The chain couples TRBV19 to TRBJ2-3, with D maybe TRBD2 (6 bases). The sequence was collected from a man aged 25-45 years in good health. The CDR3: CASSITGGADTQYF. CDR3 in DNA: TGTGCCAGTAGTATAACAGGAGGGGCAGATACGCAGTATTTT.